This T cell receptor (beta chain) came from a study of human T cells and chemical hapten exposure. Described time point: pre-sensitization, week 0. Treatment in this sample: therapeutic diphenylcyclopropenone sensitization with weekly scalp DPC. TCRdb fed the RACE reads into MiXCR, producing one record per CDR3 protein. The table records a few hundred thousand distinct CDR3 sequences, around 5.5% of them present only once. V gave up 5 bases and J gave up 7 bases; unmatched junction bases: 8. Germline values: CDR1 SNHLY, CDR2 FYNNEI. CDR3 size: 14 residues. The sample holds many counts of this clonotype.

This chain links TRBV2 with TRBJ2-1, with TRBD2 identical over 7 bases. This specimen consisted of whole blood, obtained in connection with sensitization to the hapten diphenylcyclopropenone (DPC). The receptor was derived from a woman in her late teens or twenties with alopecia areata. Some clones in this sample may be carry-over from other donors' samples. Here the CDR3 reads CASSPRDYLNEQFF. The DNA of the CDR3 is TGTGCCAGCAGTCCCCGGGACTACCTAAATGAGCAGTTCTTC.